The 6 T cell receptor beta chains reported below all come from one sample, sequenced in a study of T cell repertoires in cytomegalovirus infection. TCRdb used MiXCR to reprocess the reads, holding one entry per CDR3 protein. The sample lists fewer than 400,000 distinct CDR3 sequences; 15% to 20% were seen once. The sequenced sample was PBMCs. Receptors were obtained from a human donor in good health (CMV status not recorded). Some clones in this sample may be carry-over from other donors' samples.

This clonotype was seen at least ten times. The chain employs TRBV7-6 and TRBJ2-1, with D uncertain. Germline CDR1 and CDR2: SGHVS and FNYEAQ. The CDR3 runs to 17 residues. Trimming stripped 5 bases from V and 6 bases from J, with 23 bases between. In nucleotides, the CDR3 is TGTGCCAGCAGCCAGGACCTTTACACGAACCCTGGCAATGAGCAGTTCTTC. It yields the protein CASSQDLYTNPGNEQFF.

The gene calls are TRBV12-3 or TRBV12-4 and TRBJ2-1; a weak D match, TRBD2 (7 bases). This CDR3 is 15 amino acids long. Trimming took off 10 bases at V and 2 bases at J, with 18 bases between the two ends. The CDR3 loop reads CAIGGEGATYNEQFF. In DNA form, the CDR3 reads TGTGCCATAGGGGGGGAGGGTGCAACCTACAATGAGCAGTTCTTC.

V usage is TRBV5-1 and J usage is TRBJ1-6; no clear D gene. Trimming pared 0 bases from V and 13 bases from J, leaving 11 bases between. The CDR3 runs to 13 residues. Germline-derived CDR1 and CDR2 are SGHRS and YFSETQ. CDR3 coding DNA: TGCGCCAGCAGCTTGGATGGGGTTCAGCCCCTCCACTTT. Translation: CASSLDGVQPLHF.

This clonotype showed up just a few times. The chain recombines TRBV5-6 with TRBJ1-2; maybe TRBD1 (5 bases). Between the trimmed V and J ends, which lost 1 base and 8 bases, there was a span of 9 bases. The CDR3 loop spans 12 amino acids. Per the germline V gene, CDR1 is SGHDT and CDR2 is YYEEEE. CDR3 protein: CASSLRGWGYTF. The DNA of the CDR3 is TGTGCCAGCAGCTTGAGGGGATGGGGCTACACCTTC.

This chain uses TRBV6-5 with TRBJ1-2; D call uncertain. Trimming shortened V by 7 bases and J by 2 bases, and 17 bases separated the two germline ends. Germline V gene sequence: CDR1 MNHEY, CDR2 SVGAGI. The CDR3 is made up of 15 amino acids. This CDR3 reads CASTNRRTQNYGYTF. The CDR3 DNA reads TGTGCCAGCACCAATAGAAGGACCCAAAACTATGGCTACACCTTC.

In this sample, this clonotype turned up a few times. V and J are TRBV7-9 and TRBJ1-1; D gene unclear. In germline, CDR1 is SEHNR, CDR2 FQNEAQ (reference sequence). V lost 7 bases and J lost 8, with 14 bases in between. This CDR3 contains 12 residues. CDR3 nucleotide sequence: TGTGCCAGCACCCTGGAGAGACAAGAAGCTTTCTTT. Residues: CASTLERQEAFF.